Below are 26 T cell receptor beta chains sequenced from a single sample in a study of OX40 agonist ivuxolimab in advanced cancers. Assay: immunoSEQ multiplex PCR; the TCRdb copy retains only in-frame clones and omits some. This table holds approximately 25,000 clones, 60% to 85% found once. The sample consisted of CD4+ or CD8+ T cells sorted from blood, taken in a trial of the OX40 agonist ivuxolimab. The receptors originated from an adult with an advanced solid tumor such as melanoma, head and neck, liver or kidney cancer.

The V gene is TRBV18, the J gene TRBJ2-7, with TRBD1 matching 8 bases. Unmatched junction bases numbered 5, after V lost 5 bases and J lost 5 bases. Germline V lookup: CDR1 KGHSH, CDR2 LQKENI. The CDR3 contains 13 residues. The CDR3 coding sequence is TGTGCCAGCTCATCGGCAGGGGGCAACGAGCAGTACTTC. It yields the protein CASSSAGGNEQYF.

V gene TRBV6-1 combines with J gene TRBJ1-1; D gene ambiguous. The CDR3 extends over 13 amino acids. Germline CDR1 reads MNHNS; CDR2 reads SASEGT. Trimming left V 6 bases short and J 0 bases short, with 8 bases between. The CDR3 reads CASRRVVNTEAFF. In DNA form, the CDR3 reads TGTGCCAGCAGGAGGGTGGTGAACACTGAAGCTTTCTTT.

The chain couples TRBV21-1 to TRBJ1-5. TRBV21-1 is a documented pseudogene. This CDR3 has 18 amino acids. CDR3 nucleotides: TGTGCCAGCAGCAAATATTTGGCGAGAGTTGGGGGCAATCAGCCCCAGCATTTT. Translation gives CASSKYLARVGGNQPQHF.

The chain carries TRBV19 and TRBJ2-5, with TRBD1 identical over 11 bases. The J call is doubtful: the DNA matches TRBJ2-7 better. Germline V CDR1 and CDR2: LNHDA, SQIVND (reference sequence). The CDR3 totals 16 residues. CDR3: CASRRTGGSGSDEQYF. Written as DNA, the CDR3 is TGTGCCAGTAGAAGGACAGGGGGCAGCGGGTCCGACGAGCAGTACTTC.

The sample holds one count of this clone. The CDR3 reads CASSLGFSTDTQYF. The CDR3, as DNA: TGTGCCAGCAGCTTAGGGTTCAGCACAGATACGCAGTATTTT. The rearrangement joins TRBV11-3 to TRBJ2-3; no firm D call. This CDR3 spans 14 amino acids. Germline assignment: CDR1 SGHNT and CDR2 YENEEA. V lost 1 base to trimming and J lost 0 bases, with 5 bases between them. The full variable domain, rest sourced from reference TRBV11-3 and TRBJ2-3, is EAGVVQSPRYKIIEKKQPVAFWCNPISGHNTLYWYLQNLGQGPELLIRYENEEAVDDSQLPKDRFSAERLKGVDSTLKIQPAELGDSAVYLCASSLGFSTDTQYFGPGTRLTVL.

The CDR3 DNA reads as TGTGCCACCAGCAGAGACACTAGCTACGAGCAGTACTTC. This sequence encodes CATSRDTSYEQYF. The rearrangement joins TRBV15 to TRBJ2-7; perhaps TRBD2 as D (5 bases). Germline CDR1 and CDR2: LNHNV and YYDKDF (reference sequence). The CDR3 is 13 residues long. With 0 bases removed from V and 3 bases from J, the gap between germline ends came to 6 bases. Drawing the rest from reference TRBV15 and TRBJ2-7, the complete variable domain is DAMVIQNPRYQVTQFGKPVTLSCSQTLNHNVMYWYQQKSSQAPKLLFHYYDKDFNNEADTPDNFQSRRPNTSFCFLDIRSPGLGDTAMYLCATSRDTSYEQYFGPGTRLTVT.

V is TRBV28 and J is TRBJ1-4; 7 bases match TRBD1. The CDR3 runs to 15 residues. Germline loops: CDR1 MDHEN, CDR2 SYDVKM. Trimming took 3 bases from V and 2 from J; bases not matched to a gene: 3. Written as DNA, the CDR3 is TGTGCCAGCAGTTTCTACAGGGGTACTAATGAAAAACTGTTTTTT. This encodes CASSFYRGTNEKLFF. Based on the CDR3 plus reference TRBV28 and TRBJ1-4, the full variable domain is DVKVTQSSRYLVKRTGEKVFLECVQDMDHENMFWYRQDPGLGLRLIYFSYDVKMKEKGDIPEGYSVSREKKERFSLILESASTNQTSMYLCASSFYRGTNEKLFFGSGTQLSVL.

V and J are TRBV5-4 and TRBJ2-2; TRBD1 aligns across 10 bases. There are 16 residues in the CDR3. Per germline, CDR1 SGHNT and CDR2 YYREEE (reference sequence). With V trimmed by 4 bases and J by 6 bases, 9 bases remained unmatched. CDR3 residues: CASSPSTGGAAGELFF. For the CDR3, the DNA is TGTGCCAGCAGCCCGTCGACAGGGGGCGCAGCCGGGGAGCTGTTTTTT.

The chain joins TRBV7-9 to TRBJ2-7; 7 positions agree with TRBD2. The V gene's germline CDR1 is SEHNR and CDR2 FQNEAQ (reference sequence). Trimming took 1 base from V and 4 from J; bases not matched to a gene: 4. The CDR3 has 14 residues. In DNA, the CDR3 is TGTGCCAGCAGCTTAGGTTCGGGGGGTTACGAGCAGTACTTC. Translation gives CASSLGSGGYEQYF.

This chain connects TRBV6-1 to TRBJ1-2; the D gene is possibly TRBD1 (5 bases). V lost 3 bases, J lost 4 bases, and 18 bases lay in between. Germline V gene sequence: CDR1 MNHNS, CDR2 SASEGT. The length of the CDR3 is 16 residues. CDR3 bases: TGTGCCAGCAGTGATACCCGGGACTGGGAGAGCTATGGCTACACCTTC. Its translation is CASSDTRDWESYGYTF.

The rearrangement links TRBV5-1 to TRBJ1-1, with 9 bases that match TRBD1. The V segment lost 4 bases and the J segment 10 bases; nucleotides outside the gene matches: 8. CDR1 SGHRS and CDR2 YFSETQ come from the germline V gene. This CDR3 comprises 13 residues. CDR3 in DNA: TGCGCCAGCAGCCCGCTACAGGGGGCTGGAGCTTTCTTT. Its translation is CASSPLQGAGAFF.

This clone was seen just once. The chain recombines TRBV7-8 with TRBJ2-5; maybe TRBD1 (6 bases). The DNA end favors TRBJ2-7, so the J call may be wrong. Germline assignment: CDR1 SGHVS and CDR2 FQNEAQ. The length of the CDR3 is 14 residues. This chain's CDR3 is CASSLQGRGSEQYF. The CDR3 nucleotides read TGTGCCAGCAGCTTGCAGGGCAGGGGATCCGAGCAGTACTTC.

V is TRBV2 and J is TRBJ1-2, with 7 bases that match TRBD1. The CDR3 is 14 residues long. Germline trimming cut 5 bases from V and 2 bases from J; bases unmatched to any gene: 5. The germline gives CDR1 SNHLY, CDR2 FYNNEI. CDR3 sequence: CASSPKTGNYGYTF. As DNA, the CDR3 is TGTGCCAGCAGTCCTAAGACAGGGAACTATGGCTACACCTTC.

The J gene is TRBJ2-7, the V gene TRBV10-3, with a possible D match to TRBD2 (6 bases). Germline CDR1 is ENHRY and CDR2 is SYGVKD. Between the trimmed V and J ends, which lost 8 bases and 0 bases, there was a span of 11 bases. The CDR3 totals 13 residues. The CDR3 sequence is CAIGGGHSYEQYF. The CDR3 nucleotides read TGTGCCATCGGTGGAGGGCACTCCTACGAGCAGTACTTC.

The chain carries TRBV9 and TRBJ2-7, with 7 bases fitting TRBD2. Trimming took 0 bases from V and 3 from J; bases not matched to a gene: 9. The CDR3 is made up of 16 amino acids. Germline values: CDR1 SGDLS, CDR2 YYNGEE. The CDR3 DNA is TGTGCCAGCAGCGTAGGGATGGGGAGGGAGGACTACGAGCAGTACTTC. It encodes CASSVGMGREDYEQYF.

This clone has a single count. The V call is TRBV19, the J call TRBJ2-5; TRBD1 agrees at 8 bases. The CDR3 is made up of 14 amino acids. From germline, CDR1 is LNHDA and CDR2 SQIVND (reference sequence). The V and J ends lost 4 bases and 5 bases, in that order; junction bases with no gene match: 6. The CDR3 DNA follows: TGTGCCAGTAGTAGGACAGGGCTGGGGGAGACCCAGTACTTC. Its protein is CASSRTGLGETQYF.

The chain links TRBV6-1 to TRBJ1-2; no definite D call. In germline, CDR1 is MNHNS, CDR2 SASEGT. CDR3 size: 12 residues. V lost 6 bases and J lost 2, with 7 bases in between. The CDR3 region has the DNA TGTGCCAGCAGGCCGGACAACTATGGCTACACCTTC. Protein: CASRPDNYGYTF.

The chain carries TRBV5-6 and TRBJ1-2; D is uncertain. V lost 4 bases to trimming and J lost 5 bases, with 15 bases between them. The CDR3 is made up of 14 amino acids. Germline V gives CDR1 SGHDT, CDR2 YYEEEE. The CDR3 region is CASSPGGLAYGYTF. The CDR3 coding sequence is TGTGCCAGCAGCCCCGGAGGCCTGGCTTATGGCTACACCTTC.

J is TRBJ2-3 and V is TRBV11-3, with 7 nucleotides matching TRBD1. V lost 5 bases to trimming and J lost 0 bases; unmatched junction nucleotides: 11. CDR1 SGHNT and CDR2 YENEEA come from the germline V gene. This CDR3 has 17 residues. The CDR3 nucleotides are TGTGCCAGCAGCCAGGGGACAGCCGTTCCTAGCACAGATACGCAGTATTTT. Residues: CASSQGTAVPSTDTQYF. The full variable domain, rest sourced from reference TRBV11-3 and TRBJ2-3, is EAGVVQSPRYKIIEKKQPVAFWCNPISGHNTLYWYLQNLGQGPELLIRYENEEAVDDSQLPKDRFSAERLKGVDSTLKIQPAELGDSAVYLCASSQGTAVPSTDTQYFGPGTRLTVL.

A single count supports this clone. This chain joins TRBV7-2 and TRBJ1-1; the D is unclear. Per germline, CDR1 SGHTA and CDR2 FQGNSA. The CDR3 length is 14 residues. With 2 bases removed from V and 0 bases from J, the gap between germline ends came to 7 bases. The CDR3 nucleotides read TGTGCCAGCAGCTTAAATCCGCTGAACACTGAAGCTTTCTTT. Amino acids: CASSLNPLNTEAFF.

The gene calls are TRBV7-8 and TRBJ2-3; the D gene is possibly TRBD2 (6 bases). Germline lookup yields CDR1 SGHVS and CDR2 FQNEAQ. The CDR3 spans 16 residues. V was clipped by 5 bases and J by 5 bases, with 20 bases between them. CDR3 residues: CASSPGLAPGGDTQYF. CDR3 nucleotide sequence: TGTGCCAGCAGCCCGGGACTTGCCCCCGGGGGAGATACGCAGTATTTT. The full variable domain, rest sourced from reference TRBV7-8 and TRBJ2-3, is GAGVSQSPRYKVAKRGQDVALRCDPISGHVSLFWYQQALGQGPEFLTYFQNEAQLDKSGLPSDRFFAERPEGSVSTLKIQRTQQEDSAVYLCASSPGLAPGGDTQYFGPGTRLTVL.

This clone showed up just a few times. This chain links TRBV4-2 with TRBJ1-2, with TRBD1 matching over 7 bases. Germline loops: CDR1 LGHNA, CDR2 YNFKEQ. This CDR3 spans 15 amino acids. The V segment lost 4 bases and the J segment 7 bases; nucleotides outside the gene matches: 12. The CDR3 DNA reads as TGTGCCAGCAGCCTCCGACAGGGTTCCGGGTCTGGCTACACCTTC. Translation: CASSLRQGSGSGYTF.

The V gene is TRBV5-1, the J gene TRBJ1-1; TRBD1 might be the D (6 bases). Germline CDR1 reads SGHRS; CDR2 reads YFSETQ. This CDR3 region has 15 residues. V dropped 3 bases and J dropped 1 base, with 13 bases sitting between them. The CDR3 nucleotides read TGCGCCAGCAGCTCGGCTCCGGACAGGAACACTGAAGCTTTCTTT. It encodes CASSSAPDRNTEAFF.

DNA for the CDR3: TGCAGCGTCCCGCAGGGAGGGGTTTATGGCTACACCTTC. The encoded protein is CSVPQGGVYGYTF. This rearrangement joins TRBV29-1 to TRBJ1-2; tentative D call: TRBD1 (5 bases). V lost 6 bases and J lost 5, with 16 bases in between. The CDR3 contains 13 residues. In germline, CDR1 is SQVTM, CDR2 ANQGSEA.

The chain employs TRBV6-5 and TRBJ1-3; a weak D match, TRBD1 (5 bases). The CDR3 runs to 16 residues. Trimming left V 4 bases short and J 0 bases short, with 13 bases between. Germline-derived CDR1 and CDR2 are MNHEY and SVGAGI. The CDR3 nucleotides are TGTGCCAGCAGTTCCCGGGGACCGAACTCTGGAAACACCATATATTTT. Its translation: CASSSRGPNSGNTIYF.

This clone was counted once. The chain combines TRBV2 with TRBJ1-1; unclear D gene. The CDR3 contains 15 residues. V lost 7 bases to trimming and J lost 5 bases, with 20 bases between them. Germline V gene sequence: CDR1 SNHLY, CDR2 FYNNEI. In DNA form, the CDR3 reads TGTGCCAGCATTTGGGAAAAAAACGTAGGGACTGAAGCTTTCTTT. Its translation is CASIWEKNVGTEAFF.